The 23 T cell receptor beta chains given below trace back to one sample, sequenced in a study of blood T cell repertoires in COVID-19. Libraries were prepared by immunoSEQ multiplex PCR; TCRdb keeps only in-frame clonotypes and omits some of them. Seen here are 77,000 or so clones, approximately 90% observed once, and the top ten hold approximately 4.2%. Input material: peripheral blood. These receptors all come from a man aged 45-65 years with active COVID-19.

The rearrangement joins TRBV5-1 to TRBJ2-5; perhaps TRBD2 as D (5 bases). Trimming pared 2 bases from V and 4 bases from J, leaving 9 bases between. CDR3 length: 13 amino acids. The germline CDR1 and CDR2 sequences are SGHRS and YFSETQ. CDR3 residues: CASSFGGLETQYF. The CDR3 DNA follows: TGCGCCAGCAGCTTCGGCGGGTTAGAGACCCAGTACTTC.

The chain links TRBV18 to TRBJ2-3; no firm D call. The CDR3 is 13 amino acids. V was clipped by 6 bases and J by 0 bases, with 7 bases between them. Germline CDR1 reads KGHSH; CDR2 reads LQKENI. CDR3 sequence (DNA): TGTGCCAGCTCCCTCCAGAGCACAGATACGCAGTATTTT. Its translation: CASSLQSTDTQYF.

This clone has at least ten counts. The chain's CDR3 is CASSSGETWNTEAFF. The CDR3 nucleotides are TGTGCCAGCAGCTCAGGGGAAACCTGGAACACTGAAGCTTTCTTT. The genes are TRBV28 and TRBJ1-1, with D tentatively TRBD1 (6 bases). Germline CDR1 is MDHEN and CDR2 is SYDVKM. V lost 6 bases, J lost 1 base, and 15 bases lay in between. CDR3 length: 15 residues. Combining the CDR3 with reference TRBV28 and TRBJ1-1 gives the whole variable domain DVKVTQSSRYLVKRTGEKVFLECVQDMDHENMFWYRQDPGLGLRLIYFSYDVKMKEKGDIPEGYSVSREKKERFSLILESASTNQTSMYLCASSSGETWNTEAFFGQGTRLTVV.

The chain joins TRBV6-5 to TRBJ1-2; D perhaps matches TRBD1 (5 bases). Germline assignment: CDR1 MNHEY and CDR2 SVGAGI. The CDR3 loop spans 14 amino acids. Trimming stripped 5 bases from V and 7 bases from J, with 17 bases between. CDR3 sequence (DNA): TGTGCCAGCAGTACTATAGGATGGAGGGGTGGCTACACCTTC. This codes for CASSTIGWRGGYTF.

The chain is built from TRBV21-1 and TRBJ2-7; no check of the table's D call, TRBD2, against the DNA was made. TRBV21-1 is termed a pseudogene. CDR3 length: 15 amino acids. The CDR3 region is CASSKGERRSYEQYF. The CDR3 coding sequence is TGTGCCAGCAGCAAAGGAGAACGGAGATCCTACGAGCAGTACTTC.

The chain carries TRBV9 and TRBJ1-6; D uncertain. The CDR3 has 15 amino acids. CDR1 is SGDLS and CDR2 is YYNGEE in the germline V gene. The ends were cut back, 0 bases at V and 6 bases at J, with 10 bases in the middle. DNA of the CDR3: TGTGCCAGCAGCGTAGGCGAATTTGGTAATTCACCCCTCCACTTT. This gives the protein CASSVGEFGNSPLHF.

This clone was seen a single time. The V call is TRBV12-5, the J call TRBJ2-5, with TRBD2 matching 13 bases. CDR1 LGHNT and CDR2 FRNRAP come from the germline V gene. V was clipped by 6 bases and J by 2 bases; unmatched bases: 9. The length of the CDR3 is 17 residues. CDR3 sequence reads: CASGPGPGLAGQETQYF. The CDR3 bases are TGTGCTAGTGGACCCGGACCGGGACTAGCGGGACAAGAGACCCAGTACTTC. Looking up the rest from reference TRBV12-5 and TRBJ2-5 gives the full variable domain: DARVTQTPRHKVTEMGQEVTMRCQPILGHNTVFWYRQTMMQGLELLAYFRNRAPLDDSGMPKDRFSAEMPDATLATLKIQPSEPRDSAVYFCASGPGPGLAGQETQYFGPGTRLLVL.

The V call is TRBV21-1, the J call TRBJ2-1; the D call in the table, TRBD2, was not verified against the DNA. TRBV21-1 is flagged as a pseudogene. The CDR3 consists of 18 residues. The CDR3 region has the DNA TGTGCCAGCAGCAATACCTCCCGGGAAACCGGGCGGGGCGGAGAGCAGTTCTTC. Protein sequence: CASSNTSRETGRGGEQFF.

The chain recombines TRBV19 with TRBJ1-6; D is perhaps TRBD1 (6 bases). Trimming took off 4 bases at V and 0 bases at J, with 10 bases between the two ends. This CDR3 is built from 16 residues. Germline lookup yields CDR1 LNHDA and CDR2 SQIVND (reference sequence). The CDR3 sequence is CASSTTGSSYNSPLHF. The CDR3 coding sequence is TGTGCCAGTAGTACAACAGGGAGCTCCTATAATTCACCCCTCCACTTT.

As DNA, the CDR3 is TGTGCTAGTGGTTTGGGTATGGGACAGGGGTCGGGAGAGACCCAGTACTTC. It specifies CASGLGMGQGSGETQYF. The chain links TRBV12-5 to TRBJ2-5; 10 nucleotides match TRBD1. CDR1 LGHNT and CDR2 FRNRAP come from the germline V gene. The CDR3 length is 17 residues. V lost 1 base to trimming and J lost 4 bases; unmatched junction nucleotides: 9.

The rearrangement joins TRBV28 to TRBJ1-5, with 12 bases matching TRBD1. This CDR3 has 15 amino acids. The J segment lost 7 bases and the V segment lost 9 bases, leaving 10 bases of the junction unmatched. Germline values: CDR1 MDHEN, CDR2 SYDVKM. The CDR3 loop is CASWDRGRSGQPQHF. The CDR3 DNA reads as TGTGCCAGTTGGGACAGGGGGCGATCGGGGCAGCCCCAGCATTTT.

The chain is built from TRBV5-6 and TRBJ2-2; tentative D call: TRBD2 (6 bases). V lost 5 bases to trimming and J lost 7 bases, with 9 bases between them. This CDR3 contains 12 residues. Germline loops: CDR1 SGHDT, CDR2 YYEEEE. CDR3 in DNA: TGTGCCAGCAGTCCGGGGGTCGGGGAGCTGTTTTTT. Its translation: CASSPGVGELFF.

This clone appeared once. The chain joins TRBV15 to TRBJ2-7; D possibly corresponds to TRBD2 (6 bases). Deletions cut 1 base from V and 1 base from J, with 8 bases between. This CDR3 comprises 14 residues. The germline V gene encodes CDR1 LNHNV and CDR2 YYDKDF (reference sequence). The CDR3 DNA sequence: TGTGCCACCAGCAGAGGACTAGAATCCTACGAGCAGTACTTC. It yields the protein CATSRGLESYEQYF. Based on the CDR3 plus reference TRBV15 and TRBJ2-7, the full variable domain is DAMVIQNPRYQVTQFGKPVTLSCSQTLNHNVMYWYQQKSSQAPKLLFHYYDKDFNNEADTPDNFQSRRPNTSFCFLDIRSPGLGDTAMYLCATSRGLESYEQYFGPGTRLTVT.

This clone was seen a handful of times. Within the sample, other DNA sequences also encode this same CDR3. This chain joins TRBV24-1 and TRBJ1-2; TRBD1 agrees at 7 bases. The V segment lost 7 bases and the J segment 0 bases; nucleotides outside the gene matches: 4. Germline V CDR1 and CDR2: KGHDR, SFDVKD. The CDR3 runs to 14 residues. CDR3 nucleotide sequence: TGTGCCACCAGAGGGACAGAGCCTAACTATGGCTACACCTTC. It specifies CATRGTEPNYGYTF.

This chain joins TRBV5-6 and TRBJ2-3; 8 positions match TRBD1. This CDR3 has 15 residues. Germline CDR1 is SGHDT and CDR2 is YYEEEE. The V gene end was trimmed by 0 bases and the J gene end by 2 bases; junction bases not matched to a gene: 2. CDR3 loop: CASSLAQGATDTQYF. The CDR3 DNA follows: TGTGCCAGCAGCTTGGCCCAGGGGGCCACAGATACGCAGTATTTT.

The chain has TRBV28 and TRBJ2-2; TRBD2 agrees at 8 bases. J lost 3 bases, V lost 3 bases, and 12 bases had no gene match. Germline CDR1 reads MDHEN; CDR2 reads SYDVKM. This CDR3 is 18 amino acids long. This chain's CDR3 is CASSFRPSGTRDTGELFF. The CDR3 DNA sequence: TGTGCCAGCAGTTTCCGGCCATCCGGGACTAGGGACACCGGGGAGCTGTTTTTT. Together with reference TRBV28 and TRBJ2-2, the CDR3 gives the full variable domain: DVKVTQSSRYLVKRTGEKVFLECVQDMDHENMFWYRQDPGLGLRLIYFSYDVKMKEKGDIPEGYSVSREKKERFSLILESASTNQTSMYLCASSFRPSGTRDTGELFFGEGSRLTVL.

This rearrangement joins TRBV28 to TRBJ2-1; no reliable D call. Between the trimmed V and J ends, which lost 5 bases and 0 bases, there was a span of 5 bases. This CDR3 is built from 13 residues. Germline V gives CDR1 MDHEN, CDR2 SYDVKM. DNA for the CDR3: TGTGCCAGCAGTCTAAGCTCCTACAATGAGCAGTTCTTC. The encoded protein is CASSLSSYNEQFF.

The genes are TRBV2 and TRBJ1-1; 9 bases align to TRBD1. The CDR3 has 12 amino acids. V dropped 8 bases and J dropped 5; count of bases not matched to a gene: 3. Germline lookup yields CDR1 SNHLY and CDR2 FYNNEI. CDR3 DNA: TGTGCCAGCGACAGGGGGGGAACTGAAGCTTTCTTT. This gives the protein CASDRGGTEAFF.

In DNA, the CDR3 is TGTGCCAGCAGTGGGGGGACAGGGAACAACTCACCCCTCCACTTT. Translated: CASSGGTGNNSPLHF. V is TRBV28 and J is TRBJ1-6; 9 bases map to TRBD1. V shed 5 bases, J shed 10 bases, and the junction held 9 bases outside the gene matches. Germline assignment: CDR1 MDHEN and CDR2 SYDVKM. CDR3 length: 15 amino acids.

CDR3 sequence (DNA): TGTGCCAGTAGTGACTACGGGACAGGCCCCTACGAGCAGTACTTC. It translates to CASSDYGTGPYEQYF. The V call is TRBV19, the J call TRBJ2-7; 8 nucleotides agree with TRBD1. CDR1 LNHDA and CDR2 SQIVND come from the germline V gene (reference sequence). V was clipped by 5 bases and J by 2 bases; unmatched bases: 8. CDR3 length: 15 amino acids.

The chain employs TRBV3-1 (or the pseudogene TRBV3-2) and TRBJ1-6; 7 positions match TRBD1. CDR1 is LGHDT, CDR2 YNNKEL, per germline (reference sequence). The CDR3 sequence is 16 residues long. V lost 1 base to trimming and J lost 7 bases; unmatched junction nucleotides: 7. CDR3 nucleotide sequence: TGTGCCAGCAGCCAAGTTGTAGGGACAGTAAATTCACCCCTCCACTTT. It specifies CASSQVVGTVNSPLHF.

The CDR3 protein is CASSLPPLAGAQETQYF. CDR3 nucleotides: TGTGCCAGCAGCCTCCCCCCGCTAGCGGGGGCTCAAGAGACCCAGTACTTC. V gene TRBV5-4 combines with J gene TRBJ2-5; TRBD2 matches at 10 bases. The CDR3 loop spans 17 amino acids. Germline V lookup: CDR1 SGHNT, CDR2 YYREEE (reference sequence). Trimming cost V 4 bases and J 2 bases; bases outside gene matches: 11. Filled out from reference TRBV5-4 and TRBJ2-5, the complete variable domain reads ETGVTQSPTHLIKTRGQQVTLRCSSQSGHNTVSWYQQALGQGPQFIFQYYREEENGRGNFPPRFSGLQFPNYSSELNVNALELDDSALYLCASSLPPLAGAQETQYFGPGTRLLVL.

CDR3 sequence: CASSIHSSEGNQPQHF. Here the CDR3 DNA reads TGTGCCAGTAGTATCCATTCTTCGGAGGGGAATCAGCCCCAGCATTTT. The chain employs TRBV19 and TRBJ1-5, with D maybe TRBD1 (5 bases). CDR1 is LNHDA, CDR2 SQIVND, per germline (reference sequence). V was clipped by 3 bases and J by 4 bases, with 16 bases between them. This CDR3 has 16 residues.